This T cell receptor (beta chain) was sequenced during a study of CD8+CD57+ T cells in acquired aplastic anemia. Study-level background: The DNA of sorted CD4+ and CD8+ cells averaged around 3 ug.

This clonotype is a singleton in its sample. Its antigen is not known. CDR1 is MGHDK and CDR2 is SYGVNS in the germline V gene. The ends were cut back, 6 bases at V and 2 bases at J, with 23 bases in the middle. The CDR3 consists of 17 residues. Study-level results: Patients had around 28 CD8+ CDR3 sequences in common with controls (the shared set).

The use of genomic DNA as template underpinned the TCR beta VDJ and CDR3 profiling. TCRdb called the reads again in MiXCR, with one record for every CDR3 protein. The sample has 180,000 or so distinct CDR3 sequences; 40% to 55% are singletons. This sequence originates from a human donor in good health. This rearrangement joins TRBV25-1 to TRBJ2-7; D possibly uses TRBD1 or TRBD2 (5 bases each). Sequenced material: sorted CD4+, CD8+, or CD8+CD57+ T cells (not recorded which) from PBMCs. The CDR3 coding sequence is TGTGCCAGCAGCCTCGCGTCCGGGACCATGTCAGCCTACGAGCAGTACTTC. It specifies CASSLASGTMSAYEQYF.